The clone carrying this TCR beta chain was recorded once. The authors amplified TCR beta CDR3 regions, and they did so from RNA transcripts for repertoire sequencing. First-round RT-PCR employed HTBI primers, with a second-round multiplex PCR after it. Each CDR3 protein gets one entry after TCRdb re-called the multiplex PCR reads with MiXCR. The data hold about 590,000 distinct CDR3 sequences, with 35% to 45% observed a single time. Germline loops: CDR1 KGHDR, CDR2 SFDVKD. The CDR3 loop spans 17 amino acids. This sample was taken from a study of Graves' ophthalmopathy and Graves' hyperthyroidism. The source is an adult man with Graves' hyperthyroidism. The chain employs TRBV24-1 and TRBJ2-5; 8 nucleotides align to TRBD2. The J call is uncertain, as TRBJ2-1 better fits the DNA end. The specimen was peripheral blood or thyroid tissue (not recorded which). CDR3 amino acids: CATSDGGGGRMYNEQFF. In nucleotides, the CDR3 is TGTGCCACCAGTGATGGAGGAGGCGGGAGGATGTACAATGAGCAGTTCTTC.